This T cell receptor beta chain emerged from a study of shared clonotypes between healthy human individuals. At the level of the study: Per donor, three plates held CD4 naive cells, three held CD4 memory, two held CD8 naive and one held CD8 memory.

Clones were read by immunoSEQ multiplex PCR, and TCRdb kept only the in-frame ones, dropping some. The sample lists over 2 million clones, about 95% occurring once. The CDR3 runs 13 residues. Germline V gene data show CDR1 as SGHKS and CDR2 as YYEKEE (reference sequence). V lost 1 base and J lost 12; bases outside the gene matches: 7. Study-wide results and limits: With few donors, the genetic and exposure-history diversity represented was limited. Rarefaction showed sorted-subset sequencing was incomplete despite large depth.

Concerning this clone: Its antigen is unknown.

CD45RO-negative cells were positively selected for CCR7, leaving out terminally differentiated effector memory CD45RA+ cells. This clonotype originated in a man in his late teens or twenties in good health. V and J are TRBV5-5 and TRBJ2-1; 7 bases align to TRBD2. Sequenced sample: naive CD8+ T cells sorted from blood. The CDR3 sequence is CASSLTSAAPQFF. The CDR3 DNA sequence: TGTGCCAGCAGCTTGACTAGCGCCGCTCCGCAGTTCTTC.